This is a list of T cell receptor beta chains from one sample in a study of blood T cell repertoires in COVID-19. Some clones are missing from TCRdb's copy, which holds only in-frame ones; the method was immunoSEQ multiplex PCR. The sample records around 73,000 clones, approximately 77% being singletons. What was sequenced was peripheral blood. The receptors come from a man aged 70-80 years with COVID-19, enrolled during active disease. CDR3s include the opening cysteine and the closing phenylalanine or tryptophan. A D gene is named only where the DNA matches it firmly. Clone size is not always given. Where it is, it says once, few, many or a class for expanded clones.

D,J,V,size,DNA,CDR3
TRBD2,TRBJ2-7,TRBV28,-,TGTGCCAGCAGGGAACTGAGGGAGGGTTTTTGGGAGCAGTACTTC,CASRELREGFWEQYF
TRBD2,TRBJ2-7,TRBV30,-,TGTGCCTGGAGTAGACTAGCGGGAGTCCTTCCCGAGCAGTACTTC,CAWSRLAGVLPEQYF
TRBD1,TRBJ2-1,TRBV11-3,once,TGTGCCAGCAGCGGCGCTCTAACAGGGGGAAGTCTCTACAATGAGCAGTTCTTC,CASSGALTGGSLYNEQFF
-,TRBJ2-3,TRBV5-4,-,TGTGCCAGCGGGACAACAGATACGCAGTATTTT,CASGTTDTQYF
-,TRBJ2-2,TRBV3-1/TRBV3-2,-,TGTGCCAGCAGCCAAGGGCAGGGAGGTACCGGGGAGCTGTTTTTT,CASSQGQGGTGELFF
-,TRBJ1-1,TRBV4-3,-,TGCGCCAGCAGCCAAGAGCCCGACAGGAACACTGAAGCTTTCTTT,CASSQEPDRNTEAFF
TRBD1,TRBJ2-7,TRBV4-3,-,TGCGCCAGCAGCCAATTCCCAGGGGGCTACGAGCAGTACTTC,CASSQFPGGYEQYF
-,TRBJ1-2,TRBV7-2,-,TGTGCCAGCAGCTTAACACAGGGAGATGGCTACACCTTC,CASSLTQGDGYTF
TRBD1,TRBJ1-6,TRBV6-5,few,TGTGCCAGCAGTCGGGACAGGGAAGTATTACCCCTCCACTTT,CASSRDREVLPLHF
-,TRBJ1-1,TRBV11-2,-,TGTGCCAGCAGCTTAATCTTGGGAGACACTGAAGCTTTCTTT,CASSLILGDTEAFF
-,TRBJ1-5,TRBV28,-,TGTGCCAGCAGTTTCCTAGGGGTTAGGGATCAGCCCCAGCATTTT,CASSFLGVRDQPQHF
-,TRBJ2-7,TRBV7-6,-,TGTGCCAGCAGGCCCTCCGGGGGTAGCTCCTACGAGCAGTACTTC,CASRPSGGSSYEQYF
-,TRBJ2-7,TRBV27,few,TGTGCCAGCAGTTTTCCTCGGCAGGGGACGGGCAACGAGCAGTACTTC,CASSFPRQGTGNEQYF
TRBD2,TRBJ2-7,TRBV19,medium-sized,TGTGCCAGTAGTAATCGGACGCTAAGGGAGGGCGAGCAGTACTTC,CASSNRTLREGEQYF
TRBD2,TRBJ2-3,TRBV19,-,TGTGCCAGTACAACTAGCGGGAGCACAGATACGCAGTATTTT,CASTTSGSTDTQYF
-,TRBJ2-2,TRBV7-2,-,TGTGCCAGCAGCTTAGCGCCGCGCCGGAGTTTTACCGGGGAGCTGTTTTTT,CASSLAPRRSFTGELFF
TRBD1,TRBJ2-7,TRBV7-2,few,TGTGCCAGCAGCTTAAGTCCGCCGGGACAGACCTACGAGCAGTACTTC,CASSLSPPGQTYEQYF
-,TRBJ1-1,TRBV4-3,-,TGCGCCAGCAGCCAAGATATAGGGGTGGGCACTGAAGCTTTCTTT,CASSQDIGVGTEAFF
TRBD2,TRBJ2-1,TRBV7-2,once,TGTGCCAGCAGCTTAGGGACTAGCGGGCTCAATGAGCAGTTCTTC,CASSLGTSGLNEQFF
TRBD1,TRBJ1-2,TRBV5-1,few,TGCGCCAGCAGCCCGGGGACAGGGAGCGCCGCGGAGGGCTACACCTTC,CASSPGTGSAAEGYTF
-,TRBJ2-2,TRBV15,-,TGTGCCACCAGCAGAGAGGGGGCGCGAGCCGGGGAGCTGTTTTTT,CATSREGARAGELFF
-,TRBJ1-5,TRBV25-1,-,TGTGCCAGCAGTATGTTCGGGGGAGAGCCCCAGCATTTT,CASSMFGGEPQHF
-,TRBJ2-2,TRBV11-2,-,TGTGCCAGCAGCTTGAGTCAGGCCGGGGAGCTGTTTTTT,CASSLSQAGELFF
-,TRBJ1-6,TRBV7-9,-,TGTGCCAGCAGCTTCACAGGAGTAAATAATTCACCCCTCCACTTT,CASSFTGVNNSPLHF
TRBD2,TRBJ2-1,TRBV5-4,-,TGTGCCAGCAGCCCACTAGCGGGAGGGCCGAATGAGCAGTTCTTC,CASSPLAGGPNEQFF
-,TRBJ2-3,TRBV25-1,-,TGTGCCAGCAGAAGGACACTTAGCACAGATACGCAGTATTTT,CASRRTLSTDTQYF
-,TRBJ1-2,TRBV6-4,-,TGTGCCAGCAGTGTCAAAGAGACAGCTAACTATGGCTACACCTTC,CASSVKETANYGYTF
-,TRBJ2-7,TRBV5-5,-,TGTGCCAGCAGCTTGCGGTCGAGCTCCTACGAGCAGTACTTC,CASSLRSSSYEQYF
-,TRBJ1-1,TRBV5-5,-,TGTGCCAGCAGCTTGGGGCGCGGCACTGAAGCTTTCTTT,CASSLGRGTEAFF
TRBD2,TRBJ2-1,TRBV27,-,TGTGCCAGCAGCTTTAACCTACTAGCGGGAGCGGTGGATGAGCAGTTCTTC,CASSFNLLAGAVDEQFF
TRBD1,TRBJ1-4,TRBV7-2,-,TGTGCCAGCAGCTTATCGGGACAGGGGGCCCGCAATGAAAAACTGTTTTTT,CASSLSGQGARNEKLFF
TRBD1,TRBJ1-2,TRBV28,-,TGTGCCAGCAGCCGGACAGGCTATGGCTACACCTTC,CASSRTGYGYTF
TRBD1,TRBJ1-1,TRBV6-5,few,TGTGCCAGCAGTTTCCGACAGGGACCCTTTGGTGAAGCTTTCTTT,CASSFRQGPFGEAFF
-,TRBJ2-7,TRBV28,-,TGTGCCAGCAGTACCGACAGATACGAGCAGTACTTC,CASSTDRYEQYF
-,TRBJ1-4,TRBV10-2,few,TGCGCCAGCAGTGAGTCGAATCTGGGAGGGGGTAGTGAAAAACTGTTTTTT,CASSESNLGGGSEKLFF
TRBD2,TRBJ2-1,TRBV9,-,TGTGCCAGCAAATCCGGACTAGCAAAAAATGAGCAGTTCTTC,CASKSGLAKNEQFF
TRBD2,TRBJ2-3,TRBV9,-,TGTGCCAGCAGCGTGAGCGGGAGGTACGAAGATACGCAGTATTTT,CASSVSGRYEDTQYF
TRBD2,TRBJ2-3,TRBV6-1,-,TGTGCCAGCAGTGAAGTACGAGGGAGGGCCGGAGCAGATACGCAGTATTTT,CASSEVRGRAGADTQYF
TRBD2,TRBJ2-1,TRBV27,many,TGTGCCAGCAGTCTAGGGCCTAGCGGAAACAATGAGCAGTTCTTC,CASSLGPSGNNEQFF
-,TRBJ2-3,TRBV5-1,-,TGCGCCAGCAGCTGGGGGGCAGATACGCAGTATTTT,CASSWGADTQYF
-,TRBJ1-5,TRBV28,-,TGTGCCAGTGCATACAATAGCAATCAGCCCCAGCATTTT,CASAYNSNQPQHF
-,TRBJ2-2,TRBV4-2,-,TGTGCCAGCAGCCGACGCGGGACCAACACCGGGGAGCTGTTTTTT,CASSRRGTNTGELFF